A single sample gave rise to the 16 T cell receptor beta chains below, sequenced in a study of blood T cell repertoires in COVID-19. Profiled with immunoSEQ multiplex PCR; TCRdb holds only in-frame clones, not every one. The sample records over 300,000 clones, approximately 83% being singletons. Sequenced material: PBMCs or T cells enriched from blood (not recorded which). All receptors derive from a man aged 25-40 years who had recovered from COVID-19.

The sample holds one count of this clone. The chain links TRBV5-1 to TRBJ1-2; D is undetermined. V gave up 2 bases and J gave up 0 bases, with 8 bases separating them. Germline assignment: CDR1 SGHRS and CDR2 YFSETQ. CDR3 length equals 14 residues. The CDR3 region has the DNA TGCGCCAGCAGCTTCGTCAGTCCTAACTATGGCTACACCTTC. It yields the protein CASSFVSPNYGYTF.

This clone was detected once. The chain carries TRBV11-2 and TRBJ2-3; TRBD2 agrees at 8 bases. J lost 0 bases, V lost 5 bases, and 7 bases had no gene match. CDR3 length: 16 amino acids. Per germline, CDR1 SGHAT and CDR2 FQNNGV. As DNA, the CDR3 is TGTGCCAGCAGCACTAATCCTAGCGGGAGCACAGATACGCAGTATTTT. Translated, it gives CASSTNPSGSTDTQYF.

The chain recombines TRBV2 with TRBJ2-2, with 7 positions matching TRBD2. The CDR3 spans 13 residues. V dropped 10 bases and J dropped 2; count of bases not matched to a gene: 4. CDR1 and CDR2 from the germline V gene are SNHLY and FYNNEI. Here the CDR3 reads CATRDYNTGELFF. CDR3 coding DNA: TGTGCCACCCGGGACTACAACACCGGGGAGCTGTTTTTT.

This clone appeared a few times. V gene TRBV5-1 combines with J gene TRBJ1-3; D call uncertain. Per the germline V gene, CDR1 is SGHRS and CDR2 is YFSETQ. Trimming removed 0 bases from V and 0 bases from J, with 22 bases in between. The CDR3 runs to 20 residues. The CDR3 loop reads CASSLVGPLGSAASGNTIYF. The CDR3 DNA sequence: TGCGCCAGCAGCTTGGTTGGGCCCCTTGGGTCTGCCGCCTCTGGAAACACCATATATTTT.

This CDR3 is CASSQGASGVYNEQFF. The CDR3 DNA follows: TGTGCCAGCAGCCAAGGAGCCAGCGGGGTTTACAATGAGCAGTTCTTC. V gene TRBV4-2 combines with J gene TRBJ2-1; 7 bases fit TRBD2. The CDR3 length is 16 residues. Germline-derived CDR1 and CDR2 are LGHNA and YNFKEQ. The J segment lost 4 bases and the V segment lost 1 base, leaving 7 bases of the junction unmatched.

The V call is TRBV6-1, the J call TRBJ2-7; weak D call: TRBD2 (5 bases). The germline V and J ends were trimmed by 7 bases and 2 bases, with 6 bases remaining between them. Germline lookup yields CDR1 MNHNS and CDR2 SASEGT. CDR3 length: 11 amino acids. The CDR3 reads CASTGTYEQYF. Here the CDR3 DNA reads TGTGCCAGCACCGGGACCTACGAGCAGTACTTC.

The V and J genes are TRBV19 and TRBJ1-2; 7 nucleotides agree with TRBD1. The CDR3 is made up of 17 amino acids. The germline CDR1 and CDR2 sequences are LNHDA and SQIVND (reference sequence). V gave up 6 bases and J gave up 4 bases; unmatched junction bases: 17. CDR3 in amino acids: CASSLTPSGTEVYGYTF. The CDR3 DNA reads TGTGCCAGTAGCCTTACCCCCTCAGGGACAGAAGTCTATGGCTACACCTTC. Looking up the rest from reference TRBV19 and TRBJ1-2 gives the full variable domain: DGGITQSPKYLFRKEGQNVTLSCEQNLNHDAMYWYRQDPGQGLRLIYYSQIVNDFQKGDIAEGYSVSREKKESFPLTVTSAQKNPTAFYLCASSLTPSGTEVYGYTFGSGTRLTVV.

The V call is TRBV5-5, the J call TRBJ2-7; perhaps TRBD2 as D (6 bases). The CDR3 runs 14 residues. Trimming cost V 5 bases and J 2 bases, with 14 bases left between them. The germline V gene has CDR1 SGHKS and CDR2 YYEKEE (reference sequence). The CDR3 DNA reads TGTGCCAGCAGAGTGTGGCGGGGAACCTACGAGCAGTACTTC. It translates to CASRVWRGTYEQYF. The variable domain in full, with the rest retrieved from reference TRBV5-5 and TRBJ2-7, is DAGVTQSPTHLIKTRGQQVTLRCSPISGHKSVSWYQQVLGQGPQFIFQYYEKEERGRGNFPDRFSARQFPNYSSELNVNALLLGDSALYLCASRVWRGTYEQYFGPGTRLTVT.

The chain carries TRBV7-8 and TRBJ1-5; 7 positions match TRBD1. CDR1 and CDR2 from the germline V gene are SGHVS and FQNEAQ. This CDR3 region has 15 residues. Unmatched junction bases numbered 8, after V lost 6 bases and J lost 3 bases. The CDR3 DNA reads TGTGCCAGCAGTCTTAGGACAGGATTCAATCAGCCCCAGCATTTT. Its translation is CASSLRTGFNQPQHF.

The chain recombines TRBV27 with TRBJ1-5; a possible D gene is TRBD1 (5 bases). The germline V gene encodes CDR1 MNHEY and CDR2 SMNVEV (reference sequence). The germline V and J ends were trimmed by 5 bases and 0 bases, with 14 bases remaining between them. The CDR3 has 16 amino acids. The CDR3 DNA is TGTGCCAGCAGTCCCCAGGGCGCTTATAGCAATCAGCCCCAGCATTTT. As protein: CASSPQGAYSNQPQHF.

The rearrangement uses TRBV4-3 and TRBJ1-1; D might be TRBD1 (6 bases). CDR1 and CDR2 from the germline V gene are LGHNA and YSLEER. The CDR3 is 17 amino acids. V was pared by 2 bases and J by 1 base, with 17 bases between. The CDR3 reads CASSQSPRGTKNTEAFF. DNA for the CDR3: TGCGCCAGCAGCCAATCCCCAAGGGGGACAAAGAACACTGAAGCTTTCTTT.

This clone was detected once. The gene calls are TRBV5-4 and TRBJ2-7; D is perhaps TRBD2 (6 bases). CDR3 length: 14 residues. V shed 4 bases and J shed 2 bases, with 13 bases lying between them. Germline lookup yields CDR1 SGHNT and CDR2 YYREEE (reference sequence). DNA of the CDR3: TGTGCCAGCAGCCCCAGGGACTCCACCTACGAGCAGTACTTC. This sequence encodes CASSPRDSTYEQYF.

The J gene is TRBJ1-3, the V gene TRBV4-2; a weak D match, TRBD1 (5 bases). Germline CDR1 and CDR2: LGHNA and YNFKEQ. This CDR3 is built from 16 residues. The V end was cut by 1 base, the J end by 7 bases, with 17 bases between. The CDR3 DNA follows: TGTGCCAGCAGCCAAGGGATATGGGGCAAATTGAACACCATATATTTT. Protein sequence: CASSQGIWGKLNTIYF.

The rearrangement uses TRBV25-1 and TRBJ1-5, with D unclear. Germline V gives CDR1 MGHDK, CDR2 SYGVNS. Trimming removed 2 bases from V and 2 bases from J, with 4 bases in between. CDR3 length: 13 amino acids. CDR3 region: CASSEQGNQPQHF. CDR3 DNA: TGTGCCAGCAGTGAACAGGGCAATCAGCCCCAGCATTTT.

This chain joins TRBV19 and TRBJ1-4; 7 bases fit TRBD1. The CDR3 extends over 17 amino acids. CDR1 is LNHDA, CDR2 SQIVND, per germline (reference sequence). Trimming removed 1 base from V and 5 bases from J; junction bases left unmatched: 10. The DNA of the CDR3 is TGTGCCAGTAGTATAGCCGGTCGGGGACAGTGGAATGAAAAACTGTTTTTT. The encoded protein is CASSIAGRGQWNEKLFF.

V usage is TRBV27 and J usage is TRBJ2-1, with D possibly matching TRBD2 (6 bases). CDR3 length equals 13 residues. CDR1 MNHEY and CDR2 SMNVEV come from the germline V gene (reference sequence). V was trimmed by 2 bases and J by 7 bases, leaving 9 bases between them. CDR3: CASSLGGLNEQFF. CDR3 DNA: TGTGCCAGCAGTTTAGGAGGGTTGAATGAGCAGTTCTTC.